The present T cell receptor (beta chain) was sequenced within a study of blood T cell repertoires in COVID-19. The germline V and J ends were trimmed by 6 bases and 7 bases, with 16 bases remaining between them. CDR3 length equals 14 residues. Germline CDR1 MNHEY, CDR2 SMNVEV (reference sequence). In the study's own analysis: The assay estimated nucleated cells by amplifying reference gene primers. The table came from immunoSEQ multiplex PCR; TCRdb's copy has only in-frame clones and leaves some out. V and J calls and clone size follow that table, whereas D and trimming were derived from the DNA. The sample shows some 31,000 clones, approximately 91% of them seen only once.

The sequenced sample consisted of peripheral blood. The receptor was derived from a man between 65 and 85 years old with active COVID-19. The chain links TRBV27 to TRBJ1-5, with D maybe TRBD1 (5 bases). CDR3 amino acids: CASSPYLQVQPQHF. CDR3 bases: TGTGCCAGCAGCCCATATCTACAGGTCCAGCCCCAGCATTTT.